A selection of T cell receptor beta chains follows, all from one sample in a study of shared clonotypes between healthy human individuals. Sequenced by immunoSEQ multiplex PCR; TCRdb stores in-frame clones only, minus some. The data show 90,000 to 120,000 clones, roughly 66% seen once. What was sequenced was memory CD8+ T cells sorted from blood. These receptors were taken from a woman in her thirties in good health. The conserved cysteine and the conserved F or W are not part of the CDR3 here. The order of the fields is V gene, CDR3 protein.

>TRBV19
ASSEWGYSNQPQH
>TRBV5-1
ASSLEPGIADTQY
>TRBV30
AWSPGGIGNTIY
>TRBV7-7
ASSLVVGGNEQF
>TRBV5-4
ASSLENQETQY
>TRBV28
ASSSFLQGGNYGYT
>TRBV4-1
ASSQDLGGGNTGELF
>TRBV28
ASSDEVGASTDTQY
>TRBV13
ASSGWTADTQY
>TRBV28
ASSLSFFGGRHSGANVLT
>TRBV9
ASSGGGVTVGDTQY
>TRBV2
ASSARQNEKLF
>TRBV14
ASSPSGGLAKNIQY
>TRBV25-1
ASSGDRRDSYNEQF
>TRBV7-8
ASSLDPQVLYNEQF
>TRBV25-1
ASSGGGDLSGANVLT
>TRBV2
ASKSKRRGLAGGPYEQY
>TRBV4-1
ASSLSGGGLREQY
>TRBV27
ASRAWDGGTGELF
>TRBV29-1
SVGSGEDSEQF
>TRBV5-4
ASSFRQGQFYEQY
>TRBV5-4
ASSLGGFEAF
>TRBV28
ASSLEGAGLIAKNIQY
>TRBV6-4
ASRHRGMNTEAF
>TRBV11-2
ASKHTRERVSTGELF
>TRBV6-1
ASSEVPGLGRQPQH
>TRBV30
AWSVHRAGEKLF